Below are 18 T cell receptor beta chains sequenced from a single sample in a study of blood T cell repertoires in COVID-19. Sequenced by immunoSEQ multiplex PCR; TCRdb stores in-frame clones only, minus some. Among around 60,000 clones, around four fifths were seen once, and the ten largest hold around 3.4%. The sequenced material came from peripheral blood. Receptor source: a woman over 75 with acute or convalescent COVID-19.

This clone was seen just once. The chain uses TRBV29-1 and TRBJ2-2; 10 nucleotides align to TRBD1. CDR3 size: 15 residues. Trimming cost V 5 bases and J 6 bases; bases outside gene matches: 9. CDR1 is SQVTM, CDR2 ANQGSEA, per germline. CDR3 sequence (DNA): TGCAGCGTTCGAGGCGGGACAGGGGAAGCCGGGGAGCTGTTTTTT. As protein: CSVRGGTGEAGELFF.

V is TRBV4-1 and J is TRBJ2-7; D is uncertain. This CDR3 has 15 residues. V was shortened by 3 bases and J by 2 bases, with 14 bases between the two germline ends. Per germline, CDR1 MGHRA and CDR2 YSYEKL. The CDR3: CASSQKPRYAYEQYF. DNA of the CDR3: TGCGCCAGCAGCCAGAAACCGAGGTACGCCTACGAGCAGTACTTC.

This clone turned up a few times. The chain is built from TRBV10-1 and TRBJ2-1, with D possibly being TRBD2 (6 bases). This CDR3 is 16 amino acids long. Trimming removed 3 bases at V and 2 bases at J, with 14 bases between. Germline values: CDR1 WNHNN, CDR2 SYGVQD (reference sequence). In DNA form, the CDR3 reads TGCGCCAGCAGTGACGGGGGAGTAAACACCTACAATGAGCAGTTCTTC. Translation: CASSDGGVNTYNEQFF.

The J gene is TRBJ1-1, the V gene TRBV12-5; the match to TRBD1 covers 8 bases. The CDR3 sequence is 15 residues long. V dropped 2 bases and J dropped 0; count of bases not matched to a gene: 2. The germline gives CDR1 LGHNT, CDR2 FRNRAP. The chain's CDR3 is CASGLTGGMNTEAFF. Written as DNA, the CDR3 is TGTGCTAGTGGTTTGACAGGGGGGATGAACACTGAAGCTTTCTTT.

The CDR3 spells CASSRDRGQPQHF. DNA for the CDR3: TGTGCCAGTAGCCGGGACAGGGGGCAACCCCAGCATTTT. The V and J genes are TRBV19 and TRBJ1-5, with TRBD1 matching over 12 bases. The CDR3 consists of 13 residues. Germline V lookup: CDR1 LNHDA, CDR2 SQIVND (reference sequence). The V segment lost 6 bases and the J segment 10 bases; nucleotides outside the gene matches: 4.

The chain is built from TRBV24-1 and TRBJ2-5; D gene unclear. The V end lost 7 bases, the J end lost 0 bases, and 8 bases lay between the germline ends. Germline V gene sequence: CDR1 KGHDR, CDR2 SFDVKD. This CDR3 contains 13 residues. CDR3 bases: TGTGCCACCAGCCAAGAGTACCAAGAGACCCAGTACTTC. Its translation is CATSQEYQETQYF.

This sequence joins TRBV7-3 and TRBJ2-1; possibly TRBD1 for D (6 bases). The V end lost 2 bases, the J end lost 6 bases, and 11 bases lay between the germline ends. This CDR3 spans 14 amino acids. Per germline, CDR1 SGHTA and CDR2 FQGTGA. The CDR3 is CASSLQGTANEQFF. Written as DNA, the CDR3 is TGTGCCAGCAGCTTACAGGGGACGGCCAATGAGCAGTTCTTC.

The rearrangement joins TRBV3-1 (or the pseudogene TRBV3-2) to TRBJ2-1; TRBD2 matches at 9 bases. In germline, CDR1 is LGHDT, CDR2 YNNKEL (reference sequence). CDR3 length equals 18 residues. With V trimmed by 4 bases and J by 0 bases, 10 bases remained unmatched. For the CDR3, the DNA is TGTGCCAGCAGCCCAGAAGTCAGCGGGGGGAGCTCCTACAATGAGCAGTTCTTC. Residues: CASSPEVSGGSSYNEQFF.

V gene TRBV11-2 combines with J gene TRBJ1-5; D call uncertain. The CDR3 has 15 amino acids. Between the trimmed V and J ends, which lost 0 bases and 1 base, there was a span of 7 bases. Germline loops: CDR1 SGHAT, CDR2 FQNNGV. The CDR3 protein is CASSLDSSSNQPQHF. The CDR3 DNA reads as TGTGCCAGCAGCTTAGATTCATCCAGCAATCAGCCCCAGCATTTT.

This clone has just a few counts. The junction departs from the called germline gene at one end, perhaps through a read error. The chain employs TRBV28 and TRBJ1-6; D perhaps matches TRBD1 (6 bases). The CDR3 is 11 residues long. Germline CDR1 and CDR2: MDHEN and SYDVKM. CDR3 nucleotide sequence: TGTGCCAGCAGTTTAATGGGGGCCAGGGACTTT. Translated: CASSLMGARDF.

In its sample, this clone was seen once. This sequence joins TRBV7-3 and TRBJ2-7, with TRBD2 identical over 9 bases. J was trimmed by 7 bases and V by 1 base; bases with no gene match: 5. The CDR3 extends over 14 amino acids. CDR1 is SGHTA, CDR2 FQGTGA, per germline. The DNA for the CDR3 is TGTGCCAGCAGCTTAAGCGGGGGGGATGGAGAGCAGTACTTC. Amino acid sequence: CASSLSGGDGEQYF.

V and J are TRBV7-9 and TRBJ1-6; D is possibly TRBD1 (6 bases). Between the trimmed V and J ends, which lost 4 bases and 7 bases, there was a span of 17 bases. The CDR3 spans 16 residues. From germline, CDR1 is SEHNR and CDR2 FQNEAQ (reference sequence). CDR3 loop: CASSSGQNFENSPLHF. In DNA form, the CDR3 reads TGTGCCAGCAGCTCCGGACAGAACTTTGAAAATTCACCCCTCCACTTT.

This clone was found a few times. This chain links TRBV6-4 with TRBJ1-2, with 7 bases fitting TRBD1. The V gene end was trimmed by 6 bases and the J gene end by 7 bases; junction bases not matched to a gene: 8. CDR1 and CDR2 from the germline V gene are MRHNA and SNTAGT. This CDR3 contains 13 residues. The CDR3 is CASSPTGSVGYTF. CDR3 coding DNA: TGTGCCAGCAGCCCGACAGGGTCGGTTGGCTACACCTTC.

V is TRBV7-9 and J is TRBJ2-1, with 7 bases aligning to TRBD2. V trimming: 6 bases; J trimming: 8 bases; junction bases outside the gene matches: 13. CDR1 is SEHNR, CDR2 FQNEAQ, per germline (reference sequence). CDR3 length: 15 residues. The CDR3 region is CASSNREAGFHEQFF. CDR3 coding DNA: TGTGCCAGCAGTAATCGGGAGGCAGGGTTTCATGAGCAGTTCTTC.

The V call is TRBV12-3 or TRBV12-4, the J call TRBJ1-2; 8 bases fit TRBD1. The CDR3 loop spans 13 amino acids. The J segment lost 3 bases and the V segment lost 5 bases, leaving 2 bases of the junction unmatched. Here the CDR3 reads CASSPDRDYGYTF. The CDR3 bases are TGTGCCAGCAGTCCGGACAGGGACTATGGCTACACCTTC.

The chain is built from TRBV24-1 and TRBJ2-3; possibly TRBD1 for D (5 bases). V lost 5 bases and J lost 3, with 14 bases in between. This CDR3 is 15 amino acids long. The V gene's germline CDR1 is KGHDR and CDR2 SFDVKD. CDR3 nucleotides: TGTGCCACCAGTGGCTGGGGCGCGAGGACAGATACGCAGTATTTT. It yields the protein CATSGWGARTDTQYF.

V and J are TRBV6-4 and TRBJ2-7, with D tentatively TRBD2 (5 bases). The CDR3 extends over 13 amino acids. Trimming left V 4 bases short and J 3 bases short, with 10 bases between. Germline CDR1 and CDR2: MRHNA and SNTAGT. CDR3 loop: CASSAGMGYEQYF. CDR3 bases: TGTGCCAGCAGTGCCGGGATGGGCTACGAGCAGTACTTC.

The chain links TRBV7-2 to TRBJ1-2, with TRBD1 as a possible D gene (5 bases). V was cut by 1 base and J by 8 bases, with 14 bases left in between. Germline values: CDR1 SGHTA, CDR2 FQGNSA. The CDR3 runs 14 residues. CDR3 amino acids: CASSLDLRAGGYTF. CDR3 DNA sequence: TGTGCCAGCAGCTTAGATCTCAGGGCTGGAGGCTACACCTTC.